The next 31 T cell receptor beta chains were all read from a single sample in a study of brain metastases from non-small cell lung cancer. Libraries were prepared by immunoSEQ multiplex PCR; TCRdb keeps only in-frame clonotypes and omits some of them. The top ten hold approximately 13% of the sample, which has more than 4,000 clones, roughly 88% seen once. The sequenced sample consisted of tissue from a brain metastasis. The receptors were sampled from a donor over 35 with non-small cell lung cancer.

V and J are TRBV29-1 and TRBJ1-1; D may be TRBD1 (6 bases). Germline lookup yields CDR1 SQVTM and CDR2 ANQGSEA. The V and J ends lost 7 bases and 3 bases respectively, with 12 bases between them. This CDR3 has 12 residues. The CDR3 region has the DNA TGCAGCGCTGTAGGGGGGGACACTGAAGCTTTCTTT. It yields the protein CSAVGGDTEAFF.

In this sample, this clone turned up a few times. J is TRBJ2-7 and V is TRBV28; TRBD2 matches at 9 bases. The CDR3 spans 16 residues. V shed 5 bases, J shed 1 base, and the junction held 9 bases outside the gene matches. CDR1 is MDHEN and CDR2 is SYDVKM in the germline V gene. The CDR3 DNA follows: TGTGCCAGCAGTCCCCCAACTAGCGGGTTATCCTACGAGCAGTACTTC. It codes for CASSPPTSGLSYEQYF. The entire variable domain, with the rest obtained from reference TRBV28 and TRBJ2-7, is as follows: DVKVTQSSRYLVKRTGEKVFLECVQDMDHENMFWYRQDPGLGLRLIYFSYDVKMKEKGDIPEGYSVSREKKERFSLILESASTNQTSMYLCASSPPTSGLSYEQYFGPGTRLTVT.

V usage is TRBV18 and J usage is TRBJ2-3; perhaps D is TRBD1 or TRBD2 (5 bases each). Germline lookup yields CDR1 KGHSH and CDR2 LQKENI. The CDR3 totals 11 residues. Trimming removed 4 bases from V and 11 bases from J, with 10 bases in between. The CDR3 is CASSRGLGQYF. The CDR3 DNA is TGTGCCAGCTCACGGGGGTTAGGGCAGTATTTT.

This clone was found once. This chain links TRBV5-6 with TRBJ1-4, with D uncertain. Germline lookup yields CDR1 SGHDT and CDR2 YYEEEE. The V and J ends lost 0 bases and 7 bases respectively, with 10 bases between them. The CDR3 loop spans 14 amino acids. The CDR3 loop reads CASSLAQSSEKLFF. In DNA, the CDR3 is TGTGCCAGCAGCTTGGCCCAATCTAGTGAAAAACTGTTTTTT.

The chain has TRBV7-9 and TRBJ2-1, with D perhaps matching TRBD2 (6 bases). The germline CDR1 and CDR2 sequences are SEHNR and FQNEAQ (reference sequence). CDR3 length equals 17 residues. Between the trimmed V and J ends, which lost 4 bases and 3 bases, there was a span of 19 bases. The CDR3 nucleotides read TGTGCCAGCAGCTCCTCGATTGGTGGGAGGCACTACAATGAGCAGTTCTTC. Protein: CASSSSIGGRHYNEQFF.

The chain is built from TRBV5-4 and TRBJ2-7; no definite D call. V was trimmed by 0 bases and J by 4 bases, leaving 8 bases between them. Germline-derived CDR1 and CDR2 are SGHNT and YYREEE (reference sequence). CDR3 length: 13 residues. In DNA form, the CDR3 reads TGTGCCAGCAGCTTGGCCCGTGGATACGAGCAGTACTTC. This translates into CASSLARGYEQYF.

This clone was observed a handful of times. The chain combines TRBV19 with TRBJ1-1; D remains unclear. Trimming left V 4 bases short and J 4 bases short, with 13 bases between. The CDR3 spans 14 residues. Germline values: CDR1 LNHDA, CDR2 SQIVND (reference sequence). As DNA, the CDR3 is TGTGCCAGTAGTAACTACGGTGGAGGCACTGAAGCTTTCTTT. Translated, it gives CASSNYGGGTEAFF.

The chain recombines TRBV3-1 (or the pseudogene TRBV3-2) with TRBJ2-1; D ambiguous. The germline gives CDR1 LGHDT, CDR2 YNNKEL (reference sequence). V was clipped by 4 bases and J by 4 bases, with 20 bases between them. CDR3 length: 17 amino acids. The CDR3 protein is CASSLLKESYNYNEQFF. The CDR3 DNA sequence: TGTGCCAGCAGCCTCCTCAAGGAGTCCTACAATTACAATGAGCAGTTCTTC.

This chain links TRBV5-4 with TRBJ1-6; TRBD1 might be the D (5 bases). The germline gives CDR1 SGHNT, CDR2 YYREEE (reference sequence). Trimming took 0 bases from V and 7 from J, leaving 11 bases between them. There are 15 residues in the CDR3. The CDR3 region has the DNA TGTGCCAGCAGCTTGGCCCAGGGCTCAAATTCACCCCTCCACTTT. Its translation is CASSLAQGSNSPLHF.

This clone came up a few times. This rearrangement joins TRBV18 to TRBJ1-1; D is perhaps TRBD1 (6 bases). CDR3 length: 15 residues. V was cut by 4 bases and J by 2 bases, with 14 bases left in between. Germline V gene sequence: CDR1 KGHSH, CDR2 LQKENI. The CDR3 sequence: CASSLYGTFNTEAFF. CDR3 DNA: TGTGCCAGCTCACTGTACGGGACATTCAACACTGAAGCTTTCTTT.

The chain recombines TRBV28 with TRBJ1-5; D remains unclear. Germline V gene lookup returns CDR1 MDHEN and CDR2 SYDVKM. Trimming removed 5 bases at V and 5 bases at J, with 7 bases between. The CDR3 extends over 12 amino acids. The DNA for the CDR3 is TGTGCCAGCAGTCCCCCGTATCAGCCCCAGCATTTT. Amino acid sequence: CASSPPYQPQHF.

The J gene is TRBJ2-1, the V gene TRBV7-3; 8 nucleotides match TRBD2. This CDR3 has 15 amino acids. The V gene end was trimmed by 2 bases and the J gene end by 5 bases; junction bases not matched to a gene: 5. Germline CDR1 is SGHTA and CDR2 is FQGTGA. As DNA, the CDR3 is TGTGCCAGCAGCTTAGCGGGAGGTACCCACAATGAGCAGTTCTTC. As protein: CASSLAGGTHNEQFF. Full variable domain (remainder filled in from reference TRBV7-3 and TRBJ2-1): GAGVSQTPSNKVTEKGKYVELRCDPISGHTALYWYRQSLGQGPEFLIYFQGTGAADDSGLPNDRFFAVRPEGSVSTLKIQRTERGDSAVYLCASSLAGGTHNEQFFGPGTRLTVL.

The genes are TRBV3-1 (or the pseudogene TRBV3-2) and TRBJ2-7; TRBD1 agrees at 9 bases. Unmatched junction bases numbered 10, after V lost 4 bases and J lost 6 bases. This CDR3 contains 15 residues. Germline CDR1 and CDR2: LGHDT and YNNKEL (reference sequence). The CDR3 sequence: CASSPFRDRAGEQYF. CDR3 DNA sequence: TGTGCCAGCAGCCCTTTCCGGGACAGGGCGGGCGAGCAGTACTTC.

The chain has TRBV28 and TRBJ2-3; TRBD2 aligns across 8 bases. J was trimmed by 0 bases and V by 8 bases; bases with no gene match: 7. CDR1 is MDHEN, CDR2 SYDVKM, per germline. CDR3 size: 15 residues. In DNA form, the CDR3 reads TGTGCCAGCGGTATGGCGGGAGGAAGCACAGATACGCAGTATTTT. Amino acid sequence: CASGMAGGSTDTQYF.

The chain joins TRBV5-4 to TRBJ2-3; TRBD2 might be the D (6 bases). CDR3 length: 16 residues. CDR1 and CDR2 (germline): SGHNT, YYREEE (reference sequence). The ends were cut back, 0 bases at V and 2 bases at J, with 13 bases in the middle. The CDR3 sequence is CASSLAGLPYTDTQYF. For the CDR3, the DNA is TGTGCCAGCAGCTTGGCGGGACTTCCTTACACAGATACGCAGTATTTT. The full variable domain, in which reference TRBV5-4 and TRBJ2-3 provide the parts outside the CDR3, is ETGVTQSPTHLIKTRGQQVTLRCSSQSGHNTVSWYQQALGQGPQFIFQYYREEENGRGNFPPRFSGLQFPNYSSELNVNALELDDSALYLCASSLAGLPYTDTQYFGPGTRLTVL.

The V call is TRBV5-6, the J call TRBJ2-3; TRBD2 matches 9 bases. This CDR3 region has 17 residues. V lost 5 bases and J lost 6; bases outside the gene matches: 16. Germline V gene lookup returns CDR1 SGHDT and CDR2 YYEEEE. This CDR3 reads CASRTPGRAGGPDTQYF. For the CDR3, the DNA is TGTGCCAGCAGAACTCCCGGACGGGCGGGGGGGCCGGATACGCAGTATTTT.

J is TRBJ2-5 and V is TRBV6-2 or TRBV6-3; TRBD1 is a possible D gene (5 bases). With 0 bases removed from V and 2 bases from J, the gap between germline ends came to 7 bases. CDR3 length: 14 residues. The germline V gene encodes CDR1 MNHEY and CDR2 SVGEGT. The CDR3 spells CASSYSTDQETQYF. The DNA for the CDR3 is TGTGCCAGCAGTTACTCGACAGATCAAGAGACCCAGTACTTC.

The V gene is TRBV7-6, the J gene TRBJ1-1; 10 nucleotides agree with TRBD1. From germline, CDR1 is SGHVS and CDR2 FNYEAQ. The CDR3 covers 13 residues. Trimming cost V 6 bases and J 2 bases; bases outside gene matches: 0. The CDR3 here is CASRTGGNTEAFF. The CDR3 DNA follows: TGTGCCAGCAGGACAGGGGGCAACACTGAAGCTTTCTTT.

This sequence joins TRBV5-5 and TRBJ2-7, with 8 bases lining up with TRBD2. This CDR3 is 14 amino acids long. The germline V gene encodes CDR1 SGHKS and CDR2 YYEKEE (reference sequence). V shed 5 bases, J shed 6 bases, and the junction held 10 bases outside the gene matches. The CDR3 sequence: CASRSERGSSEQYF. The DNA for the CDR3 is TGTGCCAGCAGGTCCGAGCGGGGGAGCTCCGAGCAGTACTTC.

The gene calls are TRBV9 and TRBJ1-6; D gene ambiguous. V was pared by 3 bases and J by 2 bases, with 0 bases between. The CDR3 is made up of 12 amino acids. Germline assignment: CDR1 SGDLS and CDR2 YYNGEE. This CDR3 reads CASSAYNSPLHF. The CDR3 DNA reads TGTGCCAGCAGCGCCTATAATTCACCCCTCCACTTT.

The V call is TRBV28, the J call TRBJ2-1; D tentatively fits TRBD1 or TRBD2 (5 bases each). Between the trimmed V and J ends, which lost 2 bases and 0 bases, there was a span of 11 bases. Looked up from germline, CDR1 is MDHEN and CDR2 is SYDVKM. The CDR3 has 16 residues. The CDR3 nucleotides are TGTGCCAGCAGTTTAATTGGGGGTAGCTCCTACAATGAGCAGTTCTTC. Protein sequence: CASSLIGGSSYNEQFF.

The chain couples TRBV27 to TRBJ2-3, with D possibly being TRBD1 (6 bases). V was clipped by 4 bases and J by 3 bases, with 17 bases between them. CDR1 is MNHEY, CDR2 SMNVEV, per germline (reference sequence). This CDR3 comprises 16 residues. The CDR3: CASSSDRRRGTDTQYF. In nucleotides, the CDR3 is TGTGCCAGCAGTTCCGACAGGAGAAGGGGAACAGATACGCAGTATTTT.

The genes are TRBV9 and TRBJ2-3, with 11 bases fitting TRBD1. CDR3 size: 18 residues. CDR1 and CDR2 (germline): SGDLS, YYNGEE. With V trimmed by 0 bases and J by 0 bases, 6 bases remained unmatched. The DNA for the CDR3 is TGTGCCAGCAGCGTAGGTTCTGGGACAGGGGGTAGCACAGATACGCAGTATTTT. This encodes CASSVGSGTGGSTDTQYF.

J is TRBJ2-5 and V is TRBV7-8, with D uncertain. The CDR3 has 15 amino acids. The V gene's germline CDR1 is SGHVS and CDR2 FQNEAQ. V lost 0 bases, J lost 4 bases, and 12 bases lay in between. CDR3 residues: CASSLALGFGETQYF. CDR3 coding DNA: TGTGCCAGCAGCTTAGCGCTCGGGTTTGGAGAGACCCAGTACTTC.

This sequence joins TRBV7-8 and TRBJ2-5; D gene unclear. Per the germline V gene, CDR1 is SGHVS and CDR2 is FQNEAQ. This CDR3 contains 15 residues. V was clipped by 1 base and J by 2 bases, with 11 bases between them. The CDR3 here is CASSLEGIPQETQYF. In DNA form, the CDR3 reads TGTGCCAGCAGCTTAGAGGGCATACCACAAGAGACCCAGTACTTC.

The table lists this clone with a count of one. The chain couples TRBV29-1 to TRBJ1-2; 7 bases are shared with TRBD1. Germline assignment: CDR1 SQVTM and CDR2 ANQGSEA. The CDR3 consists of 13 residues. The V segment lost 3 bases and the J segment 6 bases; nucleotides outside the gene matches: 7. CDR3 DNA: TGCAGCGTTGACATAACAGGGGTCCATGGCTACACCTTC. This translates into CSVDITGVHGYTF.

This chain connects TRBV28 to TRBJ2-7, with 10 bases fitting TRBD1. The J segment lost 6 bases and the V segment lost 6 bases, leaving 8 bases of the junction unmatched. The CDR3 sequence is 14 residues long. Germline V gene data show CDR1 as MDHEN and CDR2 as SYDVKM. Here the CDR3 DNA reads TGTGCCAGCAGGCCAGAGGGACAGGGGTTCGAGCAGTACTTC. The encoded protein is CASRPEGQGFEQYF.

V is TRBV15 and J is TRBJ1-1; D unclear. This CDR3 has 17 residues. The V gene's germline CDR1 is LNHNV and CDR2 YYDKDF (reference sequence). The V end lost 0 bases, the J end lost 0 bases, and 14 bases lay between the germline ends. CDR3 coding DNA: TGTGCCACCAGCAGAGAGCCCTTTGGGGTCATGAACACTGAAGCTTTCTTT. It translates to CATSREPFGVMNTEAFF.

This clone was observed once. This sequence joins TRBV13 and TRBJ1-2, with D perhaps matching TRBD1 (5 bases). V was cut by 0 bases and J by 5 bases, with 7 bases left in between. The germline V gene encodes CDR1 PRHDT and CDR2 FYEKMQ (reference sequence). The CDR3 covers 13 residues. The CDR3 region has the DNA TGTGCCAGCAGCTTAGGCAGGGTTTATGGCTACACCTTC. It is translated as CASSLGRVYGYTF.

V gene TRBV9 combines with J gene TRBJ2-5; D is perhaps TRBD1 or TRBD2 (6 bases each). From germline, CDR1 is SGDLS and CDR2 YYNGEE. Trimming removed 1 base from V and 2 bases from J, with 12 bases in between. This CDR3 has 15 residues. The DNA of the CDR3 is TGTGCCAGCAGCGTACTCGGGGGCCTGCAAGAGACCCAGTACTTC. This gives the protein CASSVLGGLQETQYF.

The chain combines TRBV28 with TRBJ2-6; tentatively, D is TRBD1 (6 bases). The CDR3 spans 16 residues. Trimming removed 5 bases at V and 0 bases at J, with 11 bases between. Germline V gives CDR1 MDHEN, CDR2 SYDVKM. CDR3 protein: CASSGYRDSGANVLTF. The CDR3 nucleotides are TGTGCCAGCAGTGGCTACAGGGACTCTGGGGCCAACGTCCTGACTTTC.